This record looks at one TCR beta chain sequence and its context. Random hexamers served to reverse transcribe roughly 0.5 to 1 ug RNA. MiXCR, run by TCRdb on the immunoSEQ multiplex PCR reads, gives a single entry per CDR3 protein. The sample holds about 280,000 distinct CDR3 sequences; 85% are singletons and the top ten take 0.11%. The data stem from a study of CD8 T cells in Susac syndrome. The V gene's germline CDR1 is KGHDR and CDR2 SFDVKD. V was clipped by 2 bases and J by 10 bases, with 14 bases between them. The CDR3 contains 14 residues. V gene TRBV24-1 combines with J gene TRBJ2-1; no firm D call. The sample consisted of CD8+ T cells from PBMCs. The clonotype originates from a human donor with multiple sclerosis. As DNA, the CDR3 is TGTGCCACCAGTGATTCCGGTCGGCCCAGGGAGCAGTTCTTC. The encoded protein is CATSDSGRPREQFF.